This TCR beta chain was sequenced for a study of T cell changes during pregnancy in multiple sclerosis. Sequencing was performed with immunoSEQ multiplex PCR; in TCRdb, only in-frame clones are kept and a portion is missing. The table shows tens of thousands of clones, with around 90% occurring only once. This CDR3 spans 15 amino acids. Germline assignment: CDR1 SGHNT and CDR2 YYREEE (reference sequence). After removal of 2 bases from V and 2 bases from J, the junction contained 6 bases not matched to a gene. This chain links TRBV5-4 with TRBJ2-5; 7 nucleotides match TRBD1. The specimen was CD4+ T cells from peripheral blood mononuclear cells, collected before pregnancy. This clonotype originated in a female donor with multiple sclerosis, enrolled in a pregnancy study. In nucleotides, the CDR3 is TGTGCCAGCAGCTTCCCAGGACAGGCACAAGAGACCCAGTACTTC. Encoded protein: CASSFPGQAQETQYF.